The clone carrying this T cell receptor (beta chain) was seen a handful of times. The sample is drawn from a study of T-cell memory formation after mild COVID-19. The germline gives CDR1 SGHVS, CDR2 FQNEAQ. The ends were cut back, 1 base at V and 0 bases at J, with 7 bases in the middle. CDR3 length equals 15 residues. MiXCR was run by TCRdb on the 5' RACE reads, yielding one entry per CDR3 protein. This sample has 190,000 or so distinct CDR3 sequences, with 27% found just once. The sample was PBMCs or a T cell subset sorted from them (not recorded which). This clonotype was obtained from an adult woman who had mild COVID-19 (a few samples of this study predate the infection). Cell type and time point are not known. The chain links TRBV7-8 to TRBJ1-3, with D possibly matching TRBD1 (5 bases). The CDR3 DNA reads TGTGCCAGCAGCTTAGTCGGGGCCTCTGGAAACACCATATATTTT. Its protein product is CASSLVGASGNTIYF. The complete variable domain, with remaining parts taken from reference TRBV7-8 and TRBJ1-3, reads GAGVSQSPRYKVAKRGQDVALRCDPISGHVSLFWYQQALGQGPEFLTYFQNEAQLDKSGLPSDRFFAERPEGSVSTLKIQRTQQEDSAVYLCASSLVGASGNTIYFGEGSWLTVV.